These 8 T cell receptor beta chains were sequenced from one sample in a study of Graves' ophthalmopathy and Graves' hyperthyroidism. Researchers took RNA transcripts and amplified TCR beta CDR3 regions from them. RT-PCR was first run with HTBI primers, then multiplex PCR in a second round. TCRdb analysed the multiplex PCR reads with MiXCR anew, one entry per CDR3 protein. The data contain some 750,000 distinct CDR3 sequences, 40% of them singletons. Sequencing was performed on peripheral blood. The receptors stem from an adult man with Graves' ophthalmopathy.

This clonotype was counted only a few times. The CDR3 DNA reads as TGTGCCAGCAGAGATGATACCTACGAGCAGTACTTC. This translates into CASRDDTYEQYF. J is TRBJ2-7 and V is TRBV2; D unclear. Trimming took off 6 bases at V and 2 bases at J, with 8 bases between the two ends. The germline V gene has CDR1 SNHLY and CDR2 FYNNEI. This CDR3 is built from 12 residues.

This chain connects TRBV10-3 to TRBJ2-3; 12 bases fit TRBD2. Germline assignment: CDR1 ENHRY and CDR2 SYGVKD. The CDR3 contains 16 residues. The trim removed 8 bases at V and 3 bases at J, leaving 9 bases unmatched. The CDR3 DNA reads TGTGCCATCGCCCCTAGCGGGAGGGCCTTAACAGATACGCAGTATTTT. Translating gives CAIAPSGRALTDTQYF.

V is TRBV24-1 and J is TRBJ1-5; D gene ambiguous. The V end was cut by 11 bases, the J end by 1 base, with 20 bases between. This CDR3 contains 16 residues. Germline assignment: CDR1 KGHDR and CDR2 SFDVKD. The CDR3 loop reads CASSQGHGQSNQPQHF. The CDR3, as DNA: TGTGCCAGCAGCCAAGGCCACGGGCAGAGCAATCAGCCCCAGCATTTT.

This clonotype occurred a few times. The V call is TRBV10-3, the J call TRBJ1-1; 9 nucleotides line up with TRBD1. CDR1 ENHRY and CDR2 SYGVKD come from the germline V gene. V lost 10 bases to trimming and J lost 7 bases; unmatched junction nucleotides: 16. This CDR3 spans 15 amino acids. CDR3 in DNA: TGTGCCAGCAGCCTACAGGGGGCAGCGGGAGATGAAGCTTTCTTT. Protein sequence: CASSLQGAAGDEAFF.

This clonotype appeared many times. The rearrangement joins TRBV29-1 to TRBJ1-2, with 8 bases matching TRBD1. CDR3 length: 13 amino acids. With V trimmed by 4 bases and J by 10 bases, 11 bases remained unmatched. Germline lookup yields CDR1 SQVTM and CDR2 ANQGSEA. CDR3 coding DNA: TGCAGCGTTGGCCCGCGGACAGGGCATTTCTACACCTTC. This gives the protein CSVGPRTGHFYTF.

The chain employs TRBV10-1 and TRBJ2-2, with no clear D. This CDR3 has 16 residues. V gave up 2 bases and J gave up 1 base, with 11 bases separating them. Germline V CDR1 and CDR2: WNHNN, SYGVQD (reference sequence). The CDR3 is CASSEGFNLNTGELFF. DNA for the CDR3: TGCGCCAGCAGTGAGGGCTTTAATTTGAACACCGGGGAGCTGTTTTTT.

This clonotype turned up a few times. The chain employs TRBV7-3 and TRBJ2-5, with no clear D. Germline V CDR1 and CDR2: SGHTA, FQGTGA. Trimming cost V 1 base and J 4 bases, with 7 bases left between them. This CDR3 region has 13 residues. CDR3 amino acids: CASSLNFGETQYF. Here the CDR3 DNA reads TGTGCCAGCAGCTTAAATTTTGGAGAGACCCAGTACTTC.

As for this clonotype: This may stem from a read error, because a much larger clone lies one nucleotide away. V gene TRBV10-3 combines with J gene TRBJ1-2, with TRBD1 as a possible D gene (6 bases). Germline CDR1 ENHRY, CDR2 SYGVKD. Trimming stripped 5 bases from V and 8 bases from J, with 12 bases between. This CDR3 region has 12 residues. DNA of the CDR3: TGTGCCATCAGTCAACAGGGCCTGGGCTACACCTTC. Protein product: CAISQQGLGYTF.